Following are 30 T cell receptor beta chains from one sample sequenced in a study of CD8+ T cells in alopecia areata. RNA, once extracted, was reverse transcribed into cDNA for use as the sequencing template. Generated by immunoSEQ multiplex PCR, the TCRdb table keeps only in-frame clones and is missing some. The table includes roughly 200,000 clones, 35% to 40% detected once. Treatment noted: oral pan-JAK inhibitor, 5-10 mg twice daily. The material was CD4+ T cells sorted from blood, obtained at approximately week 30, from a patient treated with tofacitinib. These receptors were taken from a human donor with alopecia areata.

DNA of the CDR3: TGTGCCAGCACTTTAAAGTCGGCTGGCGGTAATGAGCAGTTCTTC. It is translated as CASTLKSAGGNEQFF. The rearrangement uses TRBV7-9 and TRBJ2-1, with unresolved D. The CDR3 is 15 amino acids. Germline lookup yields CDR1 SEHNR and CDR2 FQNEAQ (reference sequence). V lost 7 bases and J lost 7, with 20 bases in between.

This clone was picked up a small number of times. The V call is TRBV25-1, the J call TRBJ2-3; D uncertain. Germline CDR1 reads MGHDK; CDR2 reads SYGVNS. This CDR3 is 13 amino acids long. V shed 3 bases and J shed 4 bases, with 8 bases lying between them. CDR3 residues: CASSEHRADTQYF. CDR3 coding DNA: TGTGCCAGCAGTGAGCATAGGGCAGATACGCAGTATTTT.

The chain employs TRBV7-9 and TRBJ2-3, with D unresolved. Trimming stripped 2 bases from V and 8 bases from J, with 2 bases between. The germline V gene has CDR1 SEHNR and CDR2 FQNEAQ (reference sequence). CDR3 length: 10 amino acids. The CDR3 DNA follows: TGTGCCAGCAGCTTATCTACGCAGTATTTT. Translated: CASSLSTQYF.

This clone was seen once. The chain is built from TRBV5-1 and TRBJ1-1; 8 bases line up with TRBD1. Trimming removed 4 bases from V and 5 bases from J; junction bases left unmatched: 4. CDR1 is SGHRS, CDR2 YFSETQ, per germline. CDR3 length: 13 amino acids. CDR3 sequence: CASSKWTGTEAFF. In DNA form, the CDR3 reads TGCGCCAGCAGCAAATGGACAGGGACTGAAGCTTTCTTT.

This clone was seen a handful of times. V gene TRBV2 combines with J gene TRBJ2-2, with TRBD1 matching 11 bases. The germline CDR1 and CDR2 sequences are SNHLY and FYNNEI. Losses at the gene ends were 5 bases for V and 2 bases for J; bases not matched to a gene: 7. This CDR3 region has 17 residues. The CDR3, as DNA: TGTGCCAGCAGTCGCGGACAGGGGGCGCGAAACACCGGGGAGCTGTTTTTT. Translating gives CASSRGQGARNTGELFF. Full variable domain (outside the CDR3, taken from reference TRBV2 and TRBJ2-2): EPEVTQTPSHQVTQMGQEVILRCVPISNHLYFYWYRQILGQKVEFLVSFYNNEISEKSEIFDDQFSVERPDGSNFTLKIRSTKLEDSAMYFCASSRGQGARNTGELFFGEGSRLTVL.

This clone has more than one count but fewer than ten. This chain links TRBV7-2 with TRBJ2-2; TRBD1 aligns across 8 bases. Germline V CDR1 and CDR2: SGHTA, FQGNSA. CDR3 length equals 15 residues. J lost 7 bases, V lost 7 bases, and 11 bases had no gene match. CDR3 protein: CASITRTGSNGELFF. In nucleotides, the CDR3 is TGTGCCAGCATCACCAGGACAGGGTCGAACGGGGAGCTGTTTTTT.

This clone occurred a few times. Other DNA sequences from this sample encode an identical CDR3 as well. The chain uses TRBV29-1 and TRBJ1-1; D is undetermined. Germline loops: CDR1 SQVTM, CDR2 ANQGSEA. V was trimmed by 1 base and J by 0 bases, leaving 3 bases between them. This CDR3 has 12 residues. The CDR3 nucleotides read TGCAGCGTTGAAGTTGTGAACACTGAAGCTTTCTTT. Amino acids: CSVEVVNTEAFF.

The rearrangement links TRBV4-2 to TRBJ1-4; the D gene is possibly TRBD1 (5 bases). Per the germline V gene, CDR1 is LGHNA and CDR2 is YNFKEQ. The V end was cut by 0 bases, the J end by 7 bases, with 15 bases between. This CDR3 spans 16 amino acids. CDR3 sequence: CASSQDRTSRGEKLFF. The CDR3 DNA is TGTGCCAGCAGCCAAGACCGGACCTCGAGGGGTGAAAAACTGTTTTTT.

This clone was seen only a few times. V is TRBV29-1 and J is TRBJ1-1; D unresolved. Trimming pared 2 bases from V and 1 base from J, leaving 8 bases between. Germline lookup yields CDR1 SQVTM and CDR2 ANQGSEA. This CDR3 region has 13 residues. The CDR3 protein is CSVEIQRNTEAFF. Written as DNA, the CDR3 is TGCAGCGTTGAAATACAGAGGAACACTGAAGCTTTCTTT.

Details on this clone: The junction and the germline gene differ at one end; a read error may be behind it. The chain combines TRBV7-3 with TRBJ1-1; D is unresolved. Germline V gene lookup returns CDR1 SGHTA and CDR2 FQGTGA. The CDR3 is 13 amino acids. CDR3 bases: TGTGCCAGCAGCTTAACGATGAAGACTGAAGCTTTCTTT. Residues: CASSLTMKTEAFF.

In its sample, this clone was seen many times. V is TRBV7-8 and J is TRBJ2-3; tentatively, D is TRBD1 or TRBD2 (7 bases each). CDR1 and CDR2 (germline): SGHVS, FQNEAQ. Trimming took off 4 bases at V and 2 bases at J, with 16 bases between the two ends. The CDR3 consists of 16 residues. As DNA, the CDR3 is TGTGCCAGCAGCTGGGGGGAGGGACAGACCACAGATACGCAGTATTTT. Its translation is CASSWGEGQTTDTQYF.

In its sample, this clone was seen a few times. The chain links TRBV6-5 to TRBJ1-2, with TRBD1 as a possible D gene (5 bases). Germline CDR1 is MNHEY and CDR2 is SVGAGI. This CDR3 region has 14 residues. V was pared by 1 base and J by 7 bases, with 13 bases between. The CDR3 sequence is CASSYFVHGGGYTF. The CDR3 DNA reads TGTGCCAGCAGTTACTTTGTGCACGGGGGTGGCTACACCTTC.

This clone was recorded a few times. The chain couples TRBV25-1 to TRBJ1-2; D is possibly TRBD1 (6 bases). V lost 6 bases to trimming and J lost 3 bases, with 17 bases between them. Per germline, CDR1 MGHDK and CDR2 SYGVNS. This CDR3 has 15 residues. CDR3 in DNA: TGTGCCAGCAGCCCCGTCAGGGGACCGTACTATGGCTACACCTTC. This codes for CASSPVRGPYYGYTF.

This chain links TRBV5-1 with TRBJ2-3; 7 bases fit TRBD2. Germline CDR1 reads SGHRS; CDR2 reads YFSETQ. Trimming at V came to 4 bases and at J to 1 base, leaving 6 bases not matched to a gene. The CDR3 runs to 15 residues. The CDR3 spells CASSRNSGRTDTQYF. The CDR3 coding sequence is TGCGCCAGCAGCAGAAATAGCGGGCGCACAGATACGCAGTATTTT. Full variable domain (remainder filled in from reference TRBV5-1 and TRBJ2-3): KAGVTQTPRYLIKTRGQQVTLSCSPISGHRSVSWYQQTPGQGLQFLFEYFSETQRNKGNFPGRFSGRQFSNSRSEMNVSTLELGDSALYLCASSRNSGRTDTQYFGPGTRLTVL.

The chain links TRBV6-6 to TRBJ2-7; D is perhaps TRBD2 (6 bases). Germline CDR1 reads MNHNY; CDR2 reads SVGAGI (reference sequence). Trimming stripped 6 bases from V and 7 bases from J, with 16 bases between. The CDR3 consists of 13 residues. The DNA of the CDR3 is TGTGCCAGCAGCCCCGGGCTAGGAGGGGAGCAGTACTTC. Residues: CASSPGLGGEQYF.

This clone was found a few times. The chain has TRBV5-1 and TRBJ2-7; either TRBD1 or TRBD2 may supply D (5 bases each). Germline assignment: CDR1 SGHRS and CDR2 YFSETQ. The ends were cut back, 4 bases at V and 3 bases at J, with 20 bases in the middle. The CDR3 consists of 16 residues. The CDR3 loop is CASSPTRGTNNYEQYF. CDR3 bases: TGCGCCAGCAGCCCAACAAGAGGGACGAATAACTACGAGCAGTACTTC.

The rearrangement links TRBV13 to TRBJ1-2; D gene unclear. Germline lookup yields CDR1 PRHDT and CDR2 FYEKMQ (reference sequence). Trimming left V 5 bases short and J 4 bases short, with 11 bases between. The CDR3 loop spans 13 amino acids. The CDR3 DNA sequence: TGTGCCAGCAGCGAACGCATCAGCTATGGCTACACCTTC. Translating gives CASSERISYGYTF.

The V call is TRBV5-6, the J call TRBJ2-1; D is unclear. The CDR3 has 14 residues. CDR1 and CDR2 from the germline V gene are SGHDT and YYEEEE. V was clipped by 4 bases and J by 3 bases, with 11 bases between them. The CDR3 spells CASSPVLGYNEQFF. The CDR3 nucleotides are TGTGCCAGCAGCCCGGTGTTGGGCTACAATGAGCAGTTCTTC. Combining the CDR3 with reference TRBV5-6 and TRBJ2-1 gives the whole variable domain DAGVTQSPTHLIKTRGQQVTLRCSPKSGHDTVSWYQQALGQGPQFIFQYYEEEERQRGNFPDRFSGHQFPNYSSELNVNALLLGDSALYLCASSPVLGYNEQFFGPGTRLTVL.

The CDR3 sequence: CASKSQGDNTGELFF. CDR3 DNA: TGTGCCAGCAAAAGTCAGGGAGATAACACCGGGGAGCTGTTTTTT. The V gene is TRBV2, the J gene TRBJ2-2; D tentatively fits TRBD1 or TRBD2 (5 bases each). The CDR3 length is 15 residues. Germline V CDR1 and CDR2: SNHLY, FYNNEI. The germline V and J ends were trimmed by 7 bases and 2 bases, with 14 bases remaining between them.

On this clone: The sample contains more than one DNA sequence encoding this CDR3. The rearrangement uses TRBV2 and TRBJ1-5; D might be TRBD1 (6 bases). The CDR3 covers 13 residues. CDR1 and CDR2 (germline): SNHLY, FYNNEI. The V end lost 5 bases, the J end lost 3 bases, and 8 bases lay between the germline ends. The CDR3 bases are TGTGCCAGCAGTAGGGGGTCCAATCAGCCCCAGCATTTT. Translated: CASSRGSNQPQHF.

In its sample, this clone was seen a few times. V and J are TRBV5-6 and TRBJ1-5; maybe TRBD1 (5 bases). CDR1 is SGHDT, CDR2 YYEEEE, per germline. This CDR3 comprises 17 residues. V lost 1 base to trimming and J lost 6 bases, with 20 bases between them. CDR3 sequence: CASSLTGALHGGQPQHF. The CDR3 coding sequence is TGTGCCAGCAGCTTGACGGGTGCCCTACACGGGGGTCAGCCCCAGCATTTT. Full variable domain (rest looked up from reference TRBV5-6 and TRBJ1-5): DAGVTQSPTHLIKTRGQQVTLRCSPKSGHDTVSWYQQALGQGPQFIFQYYEEEERQRGNFPDRFSGHQFPNYSSELNVNALLLGDSALYLCASSLTGALHGGQPQHFGDGTRLSIL.

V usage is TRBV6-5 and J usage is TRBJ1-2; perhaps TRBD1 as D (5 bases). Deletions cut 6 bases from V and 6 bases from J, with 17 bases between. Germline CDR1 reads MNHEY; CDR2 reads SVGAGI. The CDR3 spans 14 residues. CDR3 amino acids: CASRITGTDHGYTF. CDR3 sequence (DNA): TGTGCCAGCAGGATAACCGGGACGGACCATGGCTACACCTTC.

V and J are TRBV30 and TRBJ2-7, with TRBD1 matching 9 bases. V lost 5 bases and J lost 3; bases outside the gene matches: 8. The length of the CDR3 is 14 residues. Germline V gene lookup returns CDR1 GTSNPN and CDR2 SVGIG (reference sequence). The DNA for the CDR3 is TGTGCCTGGGCCCTCCGGGACAGGGACTACGAGCAGTACTTC. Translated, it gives CAWALRDRDYEQYF.

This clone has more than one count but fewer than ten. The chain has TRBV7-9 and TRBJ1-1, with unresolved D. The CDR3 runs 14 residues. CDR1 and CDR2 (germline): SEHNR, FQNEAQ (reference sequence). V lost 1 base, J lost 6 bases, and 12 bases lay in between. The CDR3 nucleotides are TGTGCCAGCAGCTTAGAGGGCCAGGCTCCTGAAGCTTTCTTT. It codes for CASSLEGQAPEAFF.

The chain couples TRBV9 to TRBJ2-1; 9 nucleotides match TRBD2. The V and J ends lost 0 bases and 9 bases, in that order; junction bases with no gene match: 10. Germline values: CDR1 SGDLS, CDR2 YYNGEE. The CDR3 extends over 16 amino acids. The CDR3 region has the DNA TGTGCCAGCAGCGTAGGGGCACCCGGGACTAGCTTTGAGCAGTTCTTC. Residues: CASSVGAPGTSFEQFF. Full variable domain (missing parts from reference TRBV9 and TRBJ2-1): DSGVTQTPKHLITATGQRVTLRCSPRSGDLSVYWYQQSLDQGLQFLIQYYNGEERAKGNILERFSAQQFPDLHSELNLSSLELGDSALYFCASSVGAPGTSFEQFFGPGTRLTVL.

This CDR3 reads CATKQGWNTEAFF. DNA of the CDR3: TGTGCCACGAAACAGGGATGGAACACTGAAGCTTTCTTT. The rearrangement links TRBV6-5 to TRBJ1-1, with D possibly TRBD1 on 6 matching bases. CDR3 length equals 13 residues. V was pared by 10 bases and J by 1 base, with 13 bases between. Germline CDR1 reads MNHEY; CDR2 reads SVGAGI.

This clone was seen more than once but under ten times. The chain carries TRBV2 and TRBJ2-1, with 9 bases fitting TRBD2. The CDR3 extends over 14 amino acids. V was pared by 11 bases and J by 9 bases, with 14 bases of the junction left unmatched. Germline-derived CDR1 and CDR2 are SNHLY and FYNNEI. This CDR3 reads CAGSPRTSASEQFF. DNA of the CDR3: TGTGCCGGATCTCCTAGGACTAGCGCAAGTGAGCAGTTCTTC. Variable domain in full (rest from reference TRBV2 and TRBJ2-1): EPEVTQTPSHQVTQMGQEVILRCVPISNHLYFYWYRQILGQKVEFLVSFYNNEISEKSEIFDDQFSVERPDGSNFTLKIRSTKLEDSAMYFCAGSPRTSASEQFFGPGTRLTVL.

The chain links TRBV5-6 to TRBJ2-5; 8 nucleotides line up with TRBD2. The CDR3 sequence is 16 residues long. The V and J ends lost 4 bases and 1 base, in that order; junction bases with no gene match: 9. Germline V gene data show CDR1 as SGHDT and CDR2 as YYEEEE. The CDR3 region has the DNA TGTGCCAGCAGCAGTCCAGGCGGGGGGACCCAAGAGACCCAGTACTTC. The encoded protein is CASSSPGGGTQETQYF.

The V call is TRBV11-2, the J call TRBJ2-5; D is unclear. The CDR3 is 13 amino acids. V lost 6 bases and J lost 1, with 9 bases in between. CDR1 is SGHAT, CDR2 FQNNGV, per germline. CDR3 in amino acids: CASSPDPQETQYF. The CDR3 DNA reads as TGTGCCAGCAGTCCTGATCCCCAAGAGACCCAGTACTTC.

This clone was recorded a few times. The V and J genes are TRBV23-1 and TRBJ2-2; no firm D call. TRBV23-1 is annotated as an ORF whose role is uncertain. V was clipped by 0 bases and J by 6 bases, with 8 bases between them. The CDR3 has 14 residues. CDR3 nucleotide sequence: TGCGCCAGCAGTCAATCCACGGTCCCCGGGGAGCTGTTTTTT. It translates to CASSQSTVPGELFF.